This entry concerns a single T cell receptor beta chain. It was with a sample-barcoded 5' primer and a J-beta primer mix that a second PCR of about 6 to 11 cycles was run. TCRdb used MiXCR to reprocess the 5' RACE reads, holding one entry per CDR3 protein. The sample holds more than 750,000 distinct CDR3 sequences; roughly 28% are singletons and the top ten take roughly 10%. V shed 3 bases and J shed 1 base, with 9 bases lying between them. The CDR3 covers 13 residues. Germline assignment: CDR1 GTSNPN and CDR2 SVGIG (reference sequence). This sample is drawn from a study of blood T cells in healthy people across ages. These data are also associated with another study on T cells of mothers and their children.

V usage is TRBV30 and J usage is TRBJ1-1, with D possibly matching TRBD1 (6 bases). This receptor was obtained from a woman aged 40-49 years in good health. Sequences were obtained from blood. CDR3 bases: TGTGCCTGGAGGGTACAGGGGAACACTGAAGCTTTCTTT. Its translation is CAWRVQGNTEAFF.